This TCR beta chain was sequenced for a study of cytomegalovirus exposure and HLA in healthy donors. General observations from the study: Researchers counted approximately 160 TCR beta chains as cytomegalovirus-associated. Later analysis showed most CMV-associated TCR beta chains appearing HLA-restricted.

In germline, CDR1 is LNHDA, CDR2 SQIVND (reference sequence). The CDR3 covers 13 residues. The V and J ends lost 7 bases and 4 bases respectively, with 13 bases between them. Details on this clone: Its specificity is not known.

Each donor's status was that of a healthy bone marrow donor. PCR used 60 Vbeta primers and 13 Jbeta primers. Method: immunoSEQ multiplex PCR; TCRdb's copy keeps in-frame clones and lacks some. The sample is made up of over 100,000 clones, and the top ten hold around 3.5% of it. The source material was PBMCs. This chain connects TRBV19 to TRBJ1-2; no clear D. The receptor's source is a man aged 25 to 40 in good health and CMV-seronegative. The CDR3, as DNA: TGTGCCAGTATGGTCCGGTTCCCCTATGGCTACACCTTC. It translates to CASMVRFPYGYTF.